The count of the clone carrying this TCR beta chain is one. As yet, its antigen is unknown. This sample stems from a study of CD4 T cells in relation to SARS-CoV-2 and coronaviruses. Sequencing used immunoSEQ multiplex PCR; TCRdb keeps in-frame clones, though not all of them. The sample consists of about 36,000 clones, 77% of them appearing once. The germline CDR1 and CDR2 sequences are MNHEY and SVGAGI. V lost 5 bases to trimming and J lost 4 bases, with 12 bases between them. This CDR3 comprises 14 residues. Sorted naive or memory CD4+ cells met CEF peptides for approximately nine days. Study observations and caveats: No donor gave both pre-pandemic and post-infection samples. No crossreactivity against non-spike viral proteins was tested here.

The chain joins TRBV6-5 to TRBJ2-1; D call uncertain. This TCR was sampled from an adult with COVID-19. Sequenced input: memory CD4+ T cells from PBMCs, cultured in vitro. The CDR3 sequence is CASSRQGSYNEQFF. CDR3 in DNA: TGTGCCAGCAGTCGCCAAGGATCATACAATGAGCAGTTCTTC.